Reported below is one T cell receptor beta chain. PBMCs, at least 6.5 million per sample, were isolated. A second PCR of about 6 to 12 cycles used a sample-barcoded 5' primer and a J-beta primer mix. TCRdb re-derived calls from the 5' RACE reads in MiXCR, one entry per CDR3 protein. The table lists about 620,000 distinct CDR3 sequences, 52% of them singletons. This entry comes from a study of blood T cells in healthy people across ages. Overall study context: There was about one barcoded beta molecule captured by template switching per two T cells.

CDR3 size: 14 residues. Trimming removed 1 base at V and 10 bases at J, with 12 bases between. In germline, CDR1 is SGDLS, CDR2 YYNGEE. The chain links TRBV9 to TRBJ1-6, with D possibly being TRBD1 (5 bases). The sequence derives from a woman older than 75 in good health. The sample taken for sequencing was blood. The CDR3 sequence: CASSVMGLGSPLHF. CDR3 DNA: TGTGCCAGCAGCGTAATGGGGCTGGGATCACCCCTCCACTTT.